This T cell receptor beta chain was recorded in a study of shared clonotypes between healthy human individuals. Overall study findings and caveats: Larger richness was generally estimated for naive than memory subsets. The donor pool, a small one, limited the genetic and exposure-history diversity represented.

V was pared by 0 bases and J by 6 bases, with 14 bases between. CDR3 length: 16 amino acids. Germline V gives CDR1 KGHSH, CDR2 LQKENI. The authors divided CD4+ cells into CD45RA+ naive and CD45RA-negative memory subsets. Note on this clone: Its specificity is unknown.

Method: immunoSEQ multiplex PCR; TCRdb's copy keeps in-frame clones and lacks some. The sample includes a few hundred thousand clones, 95% to 98% of them seen just once. What was sequenced was naive CD4+ T cells sorted from blood. Documented subset: CD45RA+ positively selected. The V and J genes are TRBV18 and TRBJ2-2, with D perhaps given as TRBD1 or TRBD2 (5 bases each). The sequence came from a woman in her thirties in good health. CDR3 loop: CASSPPVGPGPGELFF. Written as DNA, the CDR3 is TGTGCCAGCTCACCACCCGTGGGGCCGGGGCCCGGGGAGCTGTTTTTT. The full variable domain, its missing parts supplied by reference TRBV18 and TRBJ2-2, is NAGVMQNPRHLVRRRGQEARLRCSPMKGHSHVYWYRQLPEEGLKFMVYLQKENIIDESGMPKERFSAEFPKEGPSILRIQQVVRGDSAAYFCASSPPVGPGPGELFFGEGSRLTVL.